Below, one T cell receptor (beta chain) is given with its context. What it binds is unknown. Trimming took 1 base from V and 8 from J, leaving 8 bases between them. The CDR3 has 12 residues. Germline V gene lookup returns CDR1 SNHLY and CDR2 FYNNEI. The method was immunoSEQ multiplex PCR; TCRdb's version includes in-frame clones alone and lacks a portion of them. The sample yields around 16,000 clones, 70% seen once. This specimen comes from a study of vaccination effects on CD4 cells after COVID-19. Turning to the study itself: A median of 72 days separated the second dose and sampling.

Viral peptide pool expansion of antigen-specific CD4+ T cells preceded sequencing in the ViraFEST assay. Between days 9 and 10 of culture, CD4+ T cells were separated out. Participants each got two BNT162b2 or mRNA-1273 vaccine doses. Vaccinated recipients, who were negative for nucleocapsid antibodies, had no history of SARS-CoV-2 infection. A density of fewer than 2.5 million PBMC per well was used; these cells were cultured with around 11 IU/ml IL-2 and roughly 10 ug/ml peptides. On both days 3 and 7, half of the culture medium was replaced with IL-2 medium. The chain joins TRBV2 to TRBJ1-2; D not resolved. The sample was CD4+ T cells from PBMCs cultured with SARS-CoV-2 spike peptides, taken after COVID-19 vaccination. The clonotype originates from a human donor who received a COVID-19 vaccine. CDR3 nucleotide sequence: TGTGCCAGCAGTGAAGGGCGGCGGGGCTACACCTTC. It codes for CASSEGRRGYTF.